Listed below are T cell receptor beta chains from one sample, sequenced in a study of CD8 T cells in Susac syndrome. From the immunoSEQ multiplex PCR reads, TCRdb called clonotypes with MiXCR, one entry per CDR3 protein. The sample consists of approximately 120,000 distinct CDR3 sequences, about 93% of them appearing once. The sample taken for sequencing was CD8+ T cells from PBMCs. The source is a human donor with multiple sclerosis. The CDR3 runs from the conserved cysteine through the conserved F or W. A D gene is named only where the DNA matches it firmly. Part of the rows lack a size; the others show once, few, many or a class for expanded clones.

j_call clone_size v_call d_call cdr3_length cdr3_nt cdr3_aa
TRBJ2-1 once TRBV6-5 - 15 TGTGCCAGCAGGCCGGCGCTGAGCGGAGGGAATGAGCAGTTCTTC CASRPALSGGNEQFF
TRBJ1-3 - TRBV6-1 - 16 TGTGCCAGCATGGGAGGGTCAGGCCACTCTGGAAACACCATATATTTT CASMGGSGHSGNTIYF
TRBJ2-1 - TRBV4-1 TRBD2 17 TGCGCCAGCAGCCAAGCTCTGGGACTAGCGGGAATTAATGAGCAGTTCTTC CASSQALGLAGINEQFF
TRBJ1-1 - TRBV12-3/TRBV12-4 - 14 TGTGCCAGCAGTTACGGAGGAGGGAACACTGAAGCTTTCTTT CASSYGGGNTEAFF
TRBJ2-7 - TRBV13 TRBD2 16 TGTGCCAGCACATATACCCGGGAGGCCTCAGCCTACGAGCAGTACTTC CASTYTREASAYEQYF
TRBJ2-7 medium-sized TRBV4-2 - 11 TGTGCCAGCAGCTCTGCGGGCGAGCAGTACTTC CASSSAGEQYF
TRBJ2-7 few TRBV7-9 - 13 TGTGCCAGCAGCTCCTTGAGTTCCTACGAGCAGTACTTC CASSSLSSYEQYF
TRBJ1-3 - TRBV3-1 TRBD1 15 TGTGCCAGCAGCCCCGACAGGGACCCTGGAAACACCATATATTTT CASSPDRDPGNTIYF
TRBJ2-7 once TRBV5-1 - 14 TGCGCCAGCAGCTCGTACAGTGGATCCTACGAGCAGTACTTC CASSSYSGSYEQYF
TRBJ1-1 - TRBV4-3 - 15 TGCGCCAGCAGCCATCTGACAGCGCCGAACACTGAAGCTTTCTTT CASSHLTAPNTEAFF
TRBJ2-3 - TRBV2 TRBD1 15 TGTGCCAGCAAGACTATCGGGACAGGGACAGATACGCAGTATTTT CASKTIGTGTDTQYF
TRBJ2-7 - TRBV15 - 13 TGTGCCACCAGCACTTCCGTAACCTACGAGCAGTACTTC CATSTSVTYEQYF
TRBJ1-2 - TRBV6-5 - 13 TGTGCCAGCAGTTATAACGGACAGAATGGCTACACCTTC CASSYNGQNGYTF
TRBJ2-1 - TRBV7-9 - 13 TGTGCCAGCAGCACAGACACCTACAATGAGCAGTTCTTC CASSTDTYNEQFF
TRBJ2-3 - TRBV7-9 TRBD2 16 TGTGCCAGCAGCGCACCTAGCGGGAGAGGGACAGATACGCAGTATTTT CASSAPSGRGTDTQYF
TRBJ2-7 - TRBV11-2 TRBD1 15 TGTGCCAGCAGCTTATCGGGCGGGACAGGCTACGAGCAGTACTTC CASSLSGGTGYEQYF
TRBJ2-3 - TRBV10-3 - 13 TGTGCCATCACGGACACTCTCACAGATACGCAGTATTTT CAITDTLTDTQYF
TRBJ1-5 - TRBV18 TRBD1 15 TGTGCCAGCTCACCTGTGGCGGGACAGGGGCGGCCCCAGCATTTT CASSPVAGQGRPQHF
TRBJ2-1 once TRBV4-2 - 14 TGTGCCAGCAGCCAAGATCAGGGAGTGGATGAGCAGTTCTTC CASSQDQGVDEQFF
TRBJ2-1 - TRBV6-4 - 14 TGTGCCAGCAGTGACTCTACCCCCGGGGGCGAGCAGTTCTTC CASSDSTPGGEQFF
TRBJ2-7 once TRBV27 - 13 TGTGCCAGCAGTTGGTCGACTAGTCAGAAGCAGTACTTC CASSWSTSQKQYF
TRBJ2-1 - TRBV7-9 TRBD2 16 TGTGCCAGCAGCCGTCCGGGACTAGCGGGAGTAGATGAGCAGTTCTTC CASSRPGLAGVDEQFF
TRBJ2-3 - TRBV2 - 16 TGTGCCAGCAGTGAAGATGTCGCTGAGTCCACAGATACGCAGTATTTT CASSEDVAESTDTQYF
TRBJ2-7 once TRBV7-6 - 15 TGTGCCAGCAGCCCTCTTAGGGACACAGCTTACGAGCAGTACTTC CASSPLRDTAYEQYF
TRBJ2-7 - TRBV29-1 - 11 TGCAGCGCCCGCGGGACAAGCGAGCAGTACTTC CSARGTSEQYF
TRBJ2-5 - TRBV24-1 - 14 TGTGCCACCAGTGAAAACGGGGTTTGGGAGACCCAGTACTTC CATSENGVWETQYF
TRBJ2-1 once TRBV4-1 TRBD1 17 TGCGCCAGCAGCCAAGAAGGAAGGACAGGGGGTTTTAATGAGCAGTTCTTC CASSQEGRTGGFNEQFF
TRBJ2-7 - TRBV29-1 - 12 TGCAGCGTTGGTAGGGGGTCCTACGAGCAGTACTTC CSVGRGSYEQYF
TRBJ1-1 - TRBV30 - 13 TGTGCCTGGAGTGTGATGCTGGGGGCTGAAGCTTTCTTT CAWSVMLGAEAFF
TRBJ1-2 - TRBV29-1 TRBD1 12 TGCAGCGTGGGACAGGTGCGTCATGGCTACACCTTC CSVGQVRHGYTF
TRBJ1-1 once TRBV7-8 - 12 TGTGCCAGCAGTTATACAGGATCAGAAGCTTTCTTT CASSYTGSEAFF
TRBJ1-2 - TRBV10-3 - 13 TGTGCCATCAGTGGACCCCTAAGGGAGGGCTACACCTTC CAISGPLREGYTF
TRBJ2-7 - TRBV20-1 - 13 TGCAGTGCTAGAAGACCGAGCTCCTACGAGCAGTACTTC CSARRPSSYEQYF
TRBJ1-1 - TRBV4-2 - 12 TGTGCCAGCAGGGTTGAGGGGACTGAAGCTTTCTTT CASRVEGTEAFF
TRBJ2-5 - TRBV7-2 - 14 TGTGCCAGCAGCTTAATGGGGCCCGGGGAGACCCAGTACTTC CASSLMGPGETQYF
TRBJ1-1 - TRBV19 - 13 TGTGCCAGTAGTATAGTGACGGGAGCTGAAGCTTTCTTT CASSIVTGAEAFF